This TCR beta chain was captured in a study of Graves' ophthalmopathy and Graves' hyperthyroidism. About the study: No treatment had been given when peripheral blood was collected at initial diagnosis. Study results and limitations: The authors also found most expanded thyroid clonotypes above 0.001 frequency in blood. Sensitivity of approximately 70% and specificity of approximately 73% were achieved by the model that predicted ophthalmopathy progression.

In regard to this clonotype: The target antigen is unknown.

This CDR3 is 13 amino acids long. V was shortened by 10 bases and J by 3 bases, with 13 bases between the two germline ends. Germline V gives CDR1 LNHDA, CDR2 SQIVND (reference sequence). Patients were left out if they had other autoimmune diseases, uncontrolled infections, pregnancy or lactation. Amplified TCR beta CDR3 regions were obtained using RNA transcripts as template. Scientists carried out first-round RT-PCR using HTBI primers and then a second-round multiplex PCR. In TCRdb, the multiplex PCR reads were re-called with MiXCR into one record per CDR3 protein. The sample has more than 45,000 distinct CDR3 sequences, 50% to 65% seen once; the top ten hold approximately 23%.

Sequencing used peripheral blood. The clonotype was recovered from an adult man with Graves' ophthalmopathy. The V gene is TRBV19, the J gene TRBJ1-5; D may be TRBD1 (6 bases). The CDR3 DNA reads TGTGCCAATGGAGACAGGTTCAATCAGCCCCAGCATTTT. This gives the protein CANGDRFNQPQHF.